This TCR beta chain originates from a study of human T cells and chemical hapten exposure. CDR1 and CDR2 from the germline V gene are LGHDT and YNNKEL (reference sequence). This CDR3 has 14 amino acids. V was trimmed by 4 bases and J by 7 bases, leaving 16 bases between them. The time point here: patch test 1, 2 weeks after DPC sensitization. Sample treatment: therapeutic diphenylcyclopropenone sensitization with weekly scalp DPC. TCRdb re-analysed the RACE reads in MiXCR, keeping a single row per CDR3 protein. The table shows 180,000 or so distinct CDR3 sequences, with approximately 20% occurring only once.

The chain uses TRBV3-1 and TRBJ1-2; D uncertain. The material sequenced was whole blood, taken in connection with sensitization to the hapten diphenylcyclopropenone (DPC). The receptor was isolated from a woman aged 50 to 60 with alopecia areata. Some clones in this sample may be carry-over from other donors' samples. The CDR3 nucleotides are TGTGCCAGCAGCCTCTCACAGCCCGGTGGTGGCTACACCTTC. Its translation: CASSLSQPGGGYTF.